The sequence of this T cell receptor (beta chain) was determined in a study of blood T cell repertoires in COVID-19. This clone came up a few times. The CDR3 sequence is 14 residues long. Germline values: CDR1 SGDLS, CDR2 YYNGEE. Trimming left V 3 bases short and J 4 bases short, with 11 bases between. In the original analysis: Reference gene primer amplification gave nucleated cell count estimates. Assay: immunoSEQ multiplex PCR; the TCRdb copy retains only in-frame clones and omits some. V and J calls and clone size are given by that table; D and trimming were obtained from the DNA. The table lists 190,000 or so clones, roughly 80% of them singletons, with 0.95% in the top ten.

The source material was peripheral blood. The chain has TRBV9 and TRBJ1-3; D gene unclear. The receptor comes from a man in his sixties with COVID-19, enrolled during active disease. Here the CDR3 DNA reads TGTGCCAGCAGCGAGAGGGTTTTGGGAAACACCATATATTTT. It specifies CASSERVLGNTIYF.